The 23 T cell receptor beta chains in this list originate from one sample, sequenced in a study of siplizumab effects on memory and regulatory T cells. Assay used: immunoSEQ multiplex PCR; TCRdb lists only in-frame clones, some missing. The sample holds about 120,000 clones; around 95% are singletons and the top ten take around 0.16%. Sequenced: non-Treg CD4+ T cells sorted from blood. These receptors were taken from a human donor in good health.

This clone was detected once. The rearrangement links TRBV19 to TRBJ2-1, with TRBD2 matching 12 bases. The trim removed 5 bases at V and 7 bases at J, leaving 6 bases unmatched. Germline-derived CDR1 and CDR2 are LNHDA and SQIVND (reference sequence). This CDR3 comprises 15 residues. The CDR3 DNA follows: TGTGCCAGTAGTGTCGCTAGCGGGGGGGCAAATGAGCAGTTCTTC. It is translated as CASSVASGGANEQFF.

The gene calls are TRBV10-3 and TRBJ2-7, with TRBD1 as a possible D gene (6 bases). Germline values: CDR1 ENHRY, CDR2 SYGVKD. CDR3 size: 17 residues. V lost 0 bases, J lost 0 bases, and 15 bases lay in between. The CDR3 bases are TGTGCCATCAGTGAGTCGGGCAGGGGCTCGGGCTCCTACGAGCAGTACTTC. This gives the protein CAISESGRGSGSYEQYF.

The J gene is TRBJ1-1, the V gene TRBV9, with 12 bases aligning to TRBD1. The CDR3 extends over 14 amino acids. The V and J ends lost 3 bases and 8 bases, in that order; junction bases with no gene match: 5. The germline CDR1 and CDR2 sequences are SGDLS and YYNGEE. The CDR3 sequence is CASSAPGTGGEAFF. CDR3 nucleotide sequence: TGTGCCAGCAGCGCCCCTGGGACAGGGGGCGAAGCTTTCTTT.

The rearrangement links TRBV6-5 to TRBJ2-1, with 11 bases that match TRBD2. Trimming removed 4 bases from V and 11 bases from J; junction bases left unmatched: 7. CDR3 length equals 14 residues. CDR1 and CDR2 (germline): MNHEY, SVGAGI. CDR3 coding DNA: TGTGCCAGCAGTTTGGGTGTAGCGGGGGGGAAGCAGTTCTTC. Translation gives CASSLGVAGGKQFF.

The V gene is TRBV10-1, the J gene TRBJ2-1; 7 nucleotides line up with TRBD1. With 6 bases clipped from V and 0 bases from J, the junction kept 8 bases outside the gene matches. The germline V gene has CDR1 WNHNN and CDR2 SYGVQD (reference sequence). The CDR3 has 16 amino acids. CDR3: CASRTTTGISYNEQFF. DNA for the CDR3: TGCGCCAGCAGAACTACGACAGGGATCTCCTACAATGAGCAGTTCTTC.

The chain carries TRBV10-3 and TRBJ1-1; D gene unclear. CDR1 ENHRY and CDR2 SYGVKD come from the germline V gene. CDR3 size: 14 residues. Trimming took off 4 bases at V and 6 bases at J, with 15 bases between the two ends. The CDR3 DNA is TGTGCCATCAGTGCGATTGAAAGGAGGTCTGAAGCTTTCTTT. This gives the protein CAISAIERRSEAFF.

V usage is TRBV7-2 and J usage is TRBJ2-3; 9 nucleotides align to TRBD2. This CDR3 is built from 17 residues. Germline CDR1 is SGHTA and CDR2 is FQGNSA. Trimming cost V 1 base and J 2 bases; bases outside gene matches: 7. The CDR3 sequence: CASSLVVSGGSTDTQYF. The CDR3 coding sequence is TGTGCCAGCAGCTTAGTTGTTAGCGGGGGCTCCACAGATACGCAGTATTTT.

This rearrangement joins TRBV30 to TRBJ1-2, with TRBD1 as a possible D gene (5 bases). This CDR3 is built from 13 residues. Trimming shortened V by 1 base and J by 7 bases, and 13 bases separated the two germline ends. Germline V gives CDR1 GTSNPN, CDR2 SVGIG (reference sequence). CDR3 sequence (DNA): TGTGCCTGGAGTGGACTGGGGGTCTTTGGCTACACCTTC. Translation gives CAWSGLGVFGYTF.

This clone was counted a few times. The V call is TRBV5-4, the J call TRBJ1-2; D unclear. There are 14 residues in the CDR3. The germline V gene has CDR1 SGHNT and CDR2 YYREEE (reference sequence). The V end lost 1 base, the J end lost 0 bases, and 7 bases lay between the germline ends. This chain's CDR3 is CASSLPGSNYGYTF. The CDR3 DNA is TGTGCCAGCAGCTTGCCAGGTTCTAACTATGGCTACACCTTC.

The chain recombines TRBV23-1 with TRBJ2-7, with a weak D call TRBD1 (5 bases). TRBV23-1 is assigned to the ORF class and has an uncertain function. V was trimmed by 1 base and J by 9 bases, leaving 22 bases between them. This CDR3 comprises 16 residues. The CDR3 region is CASSQFEVPTFRGQYF. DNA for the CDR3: TGCGCCAGCAGTCAATTTGAGGTCCCCACTTTTAGGGGGCAGTACTTC.

CDR3 in amino acids: CASSPQRGLGKETQYF. The CDR3 nucleotides are TGCGCCAGCAGCCCTCAACGCGGGTTGGGTAAAGAGACCCAGTACTTC. The chain couples TRBV4-3 to TRBJ2-5; D possibly corresponds to TRBD2 (5 bases). The CDR3 consists of 16 residues. CDR1 is LGHNA, CDR2 YSLEER, per germline. V was pared by 4 bases and J by 3 bases, with 18 bases between.

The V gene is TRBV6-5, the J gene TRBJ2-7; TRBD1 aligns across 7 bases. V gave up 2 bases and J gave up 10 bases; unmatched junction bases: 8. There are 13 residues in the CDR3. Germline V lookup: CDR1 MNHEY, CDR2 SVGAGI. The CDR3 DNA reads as TGTGCCAGCAGTTACACCGGGACAGCATATCAGTACTTC. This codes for CASSYTGTAYQYF.

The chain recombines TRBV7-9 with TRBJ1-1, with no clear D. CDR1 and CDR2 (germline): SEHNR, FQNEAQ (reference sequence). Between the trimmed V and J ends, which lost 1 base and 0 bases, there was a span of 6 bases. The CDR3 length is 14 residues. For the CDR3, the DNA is TGTGCCAGCAGCTTAGACGTGATGAACACTGAAGCTTTCTTT. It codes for CASSLDVMNTEAFF. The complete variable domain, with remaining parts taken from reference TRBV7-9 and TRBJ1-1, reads DTGVSQNPRHKITKRGQNVTFRCDPISEHNRLYWYRQTLGQGPEFLTYFQNEAQLEKSRLLSDRFSAERPKGSFSTLEIQRTEQGDSAMYLCASSLDVMNTEAFFGQGTRLTVV.

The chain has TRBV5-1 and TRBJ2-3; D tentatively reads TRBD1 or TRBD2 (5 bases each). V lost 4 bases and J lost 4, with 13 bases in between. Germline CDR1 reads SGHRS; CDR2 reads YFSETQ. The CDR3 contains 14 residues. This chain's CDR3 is CASSPQLGADTQYF. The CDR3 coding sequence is TGCGCCAGCAGCCCCCAATTGGGGGCAGATACGCAGTATTTT.

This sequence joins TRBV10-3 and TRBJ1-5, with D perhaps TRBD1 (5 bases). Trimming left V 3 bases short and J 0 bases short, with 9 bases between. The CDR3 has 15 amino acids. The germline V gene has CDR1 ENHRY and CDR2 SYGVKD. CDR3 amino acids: CAISDHDSSNQPQHF. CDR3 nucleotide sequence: TGTGCCATCAGTGATCATGACAGTAGCAATCAGCCCCAGCATTTT.

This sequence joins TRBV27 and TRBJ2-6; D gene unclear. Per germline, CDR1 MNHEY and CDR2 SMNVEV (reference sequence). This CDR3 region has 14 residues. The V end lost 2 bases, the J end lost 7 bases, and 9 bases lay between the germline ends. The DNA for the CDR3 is TGTGCCAGCAGTTTAGTGGGCGTCGCCAACGTCCTGACTTTC. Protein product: CASSLVGVANVLTF.

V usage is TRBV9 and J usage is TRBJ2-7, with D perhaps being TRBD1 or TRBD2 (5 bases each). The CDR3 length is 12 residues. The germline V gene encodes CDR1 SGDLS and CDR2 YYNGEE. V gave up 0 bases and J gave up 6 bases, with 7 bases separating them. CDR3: CASSVGGAEQYF. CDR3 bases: TGTGCCAGCAGCGTAGGAGGGGCCGAGCAGTACTTC.

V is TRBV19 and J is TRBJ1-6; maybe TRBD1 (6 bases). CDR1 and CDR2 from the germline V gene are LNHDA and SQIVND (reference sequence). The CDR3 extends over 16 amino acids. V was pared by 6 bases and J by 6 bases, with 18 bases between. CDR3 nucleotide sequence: TGTGCCAGTAGGACGGGACATCTTCCTCTTAATTCACCCCTCCACTTT. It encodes CASRTGHLPLNSPLHF.

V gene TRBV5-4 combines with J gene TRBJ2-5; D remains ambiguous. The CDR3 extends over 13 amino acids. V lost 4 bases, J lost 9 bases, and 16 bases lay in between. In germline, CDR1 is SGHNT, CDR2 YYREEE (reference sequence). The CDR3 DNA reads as TGTGCCAGCAGCCCTTTTGGGCAAGTGGCCCAGTACTTC. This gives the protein CASSPFGQVAQYF.

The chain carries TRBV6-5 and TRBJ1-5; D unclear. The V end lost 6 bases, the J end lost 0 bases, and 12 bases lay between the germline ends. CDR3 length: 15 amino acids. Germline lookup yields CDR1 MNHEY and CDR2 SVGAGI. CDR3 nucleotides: TGTGCCAGCAGACTCCAGCCTAATAGCAATCAGCCCCAGCATTTT. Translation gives CASRLQPNSNQPQHF.

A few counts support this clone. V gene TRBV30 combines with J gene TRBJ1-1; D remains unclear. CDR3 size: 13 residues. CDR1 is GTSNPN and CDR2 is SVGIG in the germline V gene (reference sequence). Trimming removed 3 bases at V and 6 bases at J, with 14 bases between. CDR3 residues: CAWSLSERSEAFF. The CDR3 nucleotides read TGTGCCTGGAGCCTATCCGAGAGATCTGAAGCTTTCTTT.

The CDR3 DNA sequence: TGTGCCAGCAGCCCCGAGGTGGTCACAGATACGCAGTATTTT. Translated, it gives CASSPEVVTDTQYF. V and J are TRBV5-8 and TRBJ2-3; no clear D. The CDR3 is 14 residues long. V was clipped by 4 bases and J by 2 bases, with 11 bases between them. The V gene's germline CDR1 is SGHTS and CDR2 YDEGEE.

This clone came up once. The CDR3 is CASSAGGAEKYGYTF. CDR3 nucleotide sequence: TGTGCCAGCAGCGCAGGGGGCGCCGAGAAGTATGGCTACACCTTC. V gene TRBV9 combines with J gene TRBJ1-2; 8 nucleotides agree with TRBD1. CDR3 length: 15 residues. CDR1 is SGDLS and CDR2 is YYNGEE in the germline V gene. J lost 5 bases, V lost 3 bases, and 9 bases had no gene match.